The clone carrying this T cell receptor beta chain was observed once. Profiling relied on immunoSEQ multiplex PCR, and the TCRdb table lists in-frame clones only, not all of them. The table shows about 91,000 clones, with about 79% occurring only once. The data originate from a study of radiation and T cells in renal cell carcinoma. The time point: baseline pretreatment blood. The treatment denotes: 15 Gy SBRT to primary tumor, nephrectomy 4 weeks later. The CDR3 covers 12 residues. Germline assignment: CDR1 SNHLY and CDR2 FYNNEI. Trimming shortened V by 7 bases and J by 7 bases, and 10 bases separated the two germline ends.

The receptor's source is a man in his sixties with renal cell carcinoma. This sequence joins TRBV2 and TRBJ1-4; D gene unclear. The input for sequencing was blood, taken from a patient whose treatment included radiotherapy and nephrectomy. The CDR3 reads CASTQGSEKLFF. CDR3 DNA sequence: TGTGCCAGCACCCAAGGGAGTGAAAAACTGTTTTTT.